This T cell receptor (beta chain) came from a study of read filtering for tumor transcriptome and immune sequencing. For the study at large: Whole-transcriptome libraries were prepared after DNase treatment.

Findings and limits, study-wide: Around 80% of IR-seq clonotypes had a single read, yet these held around 4% of reads.

This library used 300 to 500 ng RNA and molecular barcoded adaptors spanning alpha/delta and beta/gamma chains. One entry per CDR3 protein results from TCRdb running MiXCR on the reads. There are tens of thousands of distinct CDR3 sequences in the sample; roughly 19% occur only once, and more than 12% lies in the top ten. A remark on this clonotype: Its specificity is not known. A much larger clonotype is one base distant, so this may be a read error.

This sequence originates from a donor aged 40 or older with multiple myeloma. The sequencing input was a population of CD138-negative cells sorted from bone marrow.

CDR3 bases: TGTGCCAGTAGTATGGGACTAGCGAACACCGGGGAGCCGTTTTTT. This codes for CASSMGLANTGEPFF. V gene TRBV19 combines with J gene TRBJ2-2, with 10 bases lining up with TRBD2. CDR3 length equals 15 residues. CDR1 is LNHDA, CDR2 SQIVND, per germline (reference sequence).